This entry concerns a single TCR beta chain. The antigen it recognizes is unknown. No much larger clonotype is one base removed from it; base qualities were not supplied. These data come from a study of T cell responses to AZD1222 COVID-19 vaccine (dated by TCRdb to the early 2020s). Regarding the research as a whole: A total of roughly 240 trial participants underwent TCR sequencing, of whom about 210 received two doses of AZD1222 and around 26 received two doses of the MenACWY control vaccine. Trial participants were enrolled into age subgroups of 18-55, 56-69 and 70-plus years, which contained around 150, 28 and 57 TCR-sequenced participants, respectively. General study outcomes and caveats: After two AZD1222 doses, spike-specific TCR breadth and depth were significantly higher than at day 0 and than in MenACWY recipients. The 56-69-year group was small, and its depth increase did not reach significance, likely because of low power. CD4 TCRs associated with the vaccine covered the entire spike protein, and the dominant responses were in regions 160-218 and 743-854. Conclusions about previously exposed vaccinees were limited because only a handful of AZD1222 recipients were SARS-CoV-2 seropositive at baseline. Participants were mostly white British and included more females than males, and it was suggested by the authors that clonal diversity may have been underestimated. Because no day 14 peak-response samples were available, the repertoires could be characterized only after the peak T cell response. Reportedly, almost half of the unique spike-specific TCRs recognized epitopes lying outside the regions that are mutated in the B.1.351 and B.1.1.7 variants.

The CDR3 regions of human TCRbeta chains were analyzed by immunosequencing. The source study handled its data this way. TCRs in the repertoires were compared against a reference library of SARS-CoV-2-specific TCRs that had been generated with the MIRA antigen-specificity platform. Breadth was defined as the fraction of unique TCRs that were SARS-CoV-2-associated. Depth was defined as the fraction of total T cells that were SARS-CoV-2-associated. Each spike-specific TCR was assigned to its reactive spike region and to a CD4 or CD8 class using the MIRA data. Log10-transformed breadth and depth values were compared by one-way ANOVA with Sidak's multiple comparisons tests. TCRdb retrieved this table from immuneACCESS and kept in-frame rearrangements only. Not all clones are present; in checked studies, unresolved V genes account for under half, and no reason is known for the remainder. Clone size and V and J calls were adopted from that table, with D and trimming inferred from the DNA. Counted in this sample were about 100,000 clones; about 90% of them appeared once. The ten largest clones capture approximately 10% of the sample.

From the cysteine up to the phenylalanine, the CDR3 has a length of 11 residues. CDR3 DNA is the only sequence kept; it has 33 bases, read in frame from the first base. Trimming at the junction amounts to 7 bases on V and 6 bases on J, and the germline ends lie 8 bases apart. CDR1 and CDR2 are read off the germline V gene as MNHEY and SVGAGI. The meaning of the sample's time point label: about 28 days (+/-7) after the second vaccine dose. AZD1222 recipients whose second dose came at about 4 weeks and those whose second dose came at about 12 weeks were combined into one group, since spike-specific TCR depth and breadth did not differ between the two schedules. Vaccinee samples came from UK trials COV001 and COV002, including a single-blind randomized controlled phase 2/3 trial of AZD1222 (ChAdOx1 nCoV-19) in healthy adults. For TCRbeta chain sequencing, PBMC samples were collected from trial participants at day 0 and at day 28 after the second dose.

This sequence originates from an adult who received the AZD1222 COVID-19 vaccine. The rearrangement joined TRBV6-5 to TRBJ2-3, with no confident D gene call. The sequencing here drew on peripheral blood, taken 28 days after the second AZD1222 dose. Here the CDR3 is given as CASTLLDTQYF. Here is the DNA: TGTGCCAGCACGTTACTTGATACGCAGTATTTT.